This paragraph covers one T cell receptor beta chain sequence. Its antigen is still unknown. This sample is drawn from a study of cytomegalovirus exposure and HLA in healthy donors. Study-wide context: The 600 to 800 first-cohort repertoires shared a platform with the approximately 130 validation repertoires, as reported in a later analysis.

Study-level results: The study put 150 or so TCR beta chains on its list as cytomegalovirus-associated. Reports described diagnosis of cytomegalovirus status by the classifier as highly specific and sensitive. Three of the chains that were CMV-associated were confirmed in vitro to be specific for CMV antigens.

TCRdb's copy holds only in-frame clones and misses some; the assay was immunoSEQ multiplex PCR. The sample has some 76,000 clones; approximately 95% are singletons. This clonotype was sampled from a young woman in good health and CMV-seronegative. Sequencing was done on a sample of PBMCs.

The CDR3 sequence: CASSQDQGNTEAFF. CDR3 DNA: TGTGCCAGCAGCCAAGATCAGGGAAACACTGAAGCTTTCTTT. V gene TRBV4-2 combines with J gene TRBJ1-1; tentatively, D is TRBD1 (5 bases). The CDR3 length is 14 residues. The V end was cut by 0 bases, the J end by 2 bases, with 7 bases between. Germline V gene sequence: CDR1 LGHNA, CDR2 YNFKEQ.